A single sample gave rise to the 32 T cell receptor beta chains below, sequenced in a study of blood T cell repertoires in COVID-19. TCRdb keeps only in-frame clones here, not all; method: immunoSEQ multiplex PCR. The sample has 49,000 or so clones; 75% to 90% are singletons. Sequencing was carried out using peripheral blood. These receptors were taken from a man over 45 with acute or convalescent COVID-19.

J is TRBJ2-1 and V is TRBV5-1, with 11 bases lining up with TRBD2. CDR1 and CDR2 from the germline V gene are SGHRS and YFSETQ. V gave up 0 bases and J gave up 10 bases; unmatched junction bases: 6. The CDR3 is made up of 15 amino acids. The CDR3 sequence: CASSLGGTSGPEQFF. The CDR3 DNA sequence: TGCGCCAGCAGCTTGGGGGGGACTAGCGGCCCAGAGCAGTTCTTC.

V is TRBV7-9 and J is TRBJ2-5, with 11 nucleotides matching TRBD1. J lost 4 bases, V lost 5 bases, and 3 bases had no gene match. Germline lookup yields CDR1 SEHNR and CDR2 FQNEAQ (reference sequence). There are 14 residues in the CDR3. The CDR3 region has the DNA TGTGCCAGCAGCGTGGGACAGGGGGTAGAGACCCAGTACTTC. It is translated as CASSVGQGVETQYF.

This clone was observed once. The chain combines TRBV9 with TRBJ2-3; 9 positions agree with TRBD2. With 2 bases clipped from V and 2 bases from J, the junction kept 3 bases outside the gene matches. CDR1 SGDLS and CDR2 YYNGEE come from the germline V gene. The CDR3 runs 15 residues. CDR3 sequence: CASSVLAGHTDTQYF. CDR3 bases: TGTGCCAGCAGCGTGCTAGCGGGACACACAGATACGCAGTATTTT.

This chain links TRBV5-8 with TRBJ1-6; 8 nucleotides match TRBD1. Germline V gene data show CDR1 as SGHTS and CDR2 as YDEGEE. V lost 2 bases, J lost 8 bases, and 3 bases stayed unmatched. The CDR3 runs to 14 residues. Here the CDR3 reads CASSFGQGYSPLHF. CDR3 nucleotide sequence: TGTGCCAGCAGCTTTGGACAGGGATATTCACCCCTCCACTTT. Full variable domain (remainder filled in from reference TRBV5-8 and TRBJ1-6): EAGVTQSPTHLIKTRGQQATLRCSPISGHTSVYWYQQALGLGLQFLLWYDEGEERNRGNFPPRFSGRQFPNYSSELNVNALELEDSALYLCASSFGQGYSPLHFGNGTRLTVT.

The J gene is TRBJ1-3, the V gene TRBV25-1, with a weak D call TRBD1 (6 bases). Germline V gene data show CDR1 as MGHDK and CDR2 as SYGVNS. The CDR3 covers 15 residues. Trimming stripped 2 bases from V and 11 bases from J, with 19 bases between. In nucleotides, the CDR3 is TGTGCCAGCAGTGAAGCCGGGGCAGGGGATAGGTCCATATATTTT. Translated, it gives CASSEAGAGDRSIYF.

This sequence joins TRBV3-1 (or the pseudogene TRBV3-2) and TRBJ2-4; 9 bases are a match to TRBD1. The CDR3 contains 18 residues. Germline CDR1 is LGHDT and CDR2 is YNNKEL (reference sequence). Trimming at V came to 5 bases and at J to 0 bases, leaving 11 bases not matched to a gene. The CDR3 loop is CASSLATGGTQAKNIQYF. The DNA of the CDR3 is TGTGCCAGCAGCTTAGCGACAGGGGGAACACAAGCCAAAAACATTCAGTACTTC.

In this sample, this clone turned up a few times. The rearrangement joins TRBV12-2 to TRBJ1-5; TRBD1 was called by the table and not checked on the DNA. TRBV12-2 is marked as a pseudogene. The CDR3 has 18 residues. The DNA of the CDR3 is TGTGCAAGTCGCTTCAACGAAACAGGGGGTGATAGCAATCAGCCCCAGCATTTT. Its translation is CASRFNETGGDSNQPQHF.

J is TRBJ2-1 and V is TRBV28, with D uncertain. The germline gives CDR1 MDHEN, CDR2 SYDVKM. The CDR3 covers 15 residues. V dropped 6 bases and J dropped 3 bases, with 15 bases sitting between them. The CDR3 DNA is TGTGCCAGCAGATCCCTAGTTTCGATCTACAATGAGCAGTTCTTC. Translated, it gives CASRSLVSIYNEQFF.

This CDR3 is CASSPGGSDPSGNTIYF. The CDR3 DNA sequence: TGTGCCAGCAGCCCGGGGGGGTCGGATCCATCTGGAAACACCATATATTTT. The chain uses TRBV5-4 and TRBJ1-3; tentative D call: TRBD1 (5 bases). Germline V lookup: CDR1 SGHNT, CDR2 YYREEE (reference sequence). Trimming left V 4 bases short and J 1 base short, with 18 bases between. The CDR3 sequence is 17 residues long.

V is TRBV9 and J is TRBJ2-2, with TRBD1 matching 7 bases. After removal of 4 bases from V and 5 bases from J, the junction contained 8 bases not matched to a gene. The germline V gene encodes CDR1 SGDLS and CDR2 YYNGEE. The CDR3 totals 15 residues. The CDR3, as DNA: TGTGCCAGCAGCAAAGGGACAGAAGAAACCGGGGAGCTGTTTTTT. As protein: CASSKGTEETGELFF.

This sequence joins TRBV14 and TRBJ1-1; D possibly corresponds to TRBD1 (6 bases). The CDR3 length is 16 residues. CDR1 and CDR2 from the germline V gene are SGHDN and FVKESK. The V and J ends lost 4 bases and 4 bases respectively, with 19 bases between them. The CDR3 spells CASSPRHTGWVTEAFF. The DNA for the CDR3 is TGTGCCAGCAGCCCAAGGCATACAGGGTGGGTCACTGAAGCTTTCTTT.

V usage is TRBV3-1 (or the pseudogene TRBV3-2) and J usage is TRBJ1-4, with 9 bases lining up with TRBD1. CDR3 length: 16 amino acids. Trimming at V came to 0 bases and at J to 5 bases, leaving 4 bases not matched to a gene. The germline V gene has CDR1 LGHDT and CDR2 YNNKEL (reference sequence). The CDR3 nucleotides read TGTGCCAGCAGCCAAGATCTCGGACAGGGGAATGAAAAACTGTTTTTT. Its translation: CASSQDLGQGNEKLFF.

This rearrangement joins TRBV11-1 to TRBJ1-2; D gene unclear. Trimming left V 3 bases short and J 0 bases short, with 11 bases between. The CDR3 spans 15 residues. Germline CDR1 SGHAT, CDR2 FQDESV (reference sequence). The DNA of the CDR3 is TGTGCCAGCAGCTTTGGATCCGAGGCTAACTATGGCTACACCTTC. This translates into CASSFGSEANYGYTF.

DNA of the CDR3: TGTGCCAGCAGCTTAACCTGGAACACTGAAGCTTTCTTT. Translation gives CASSLTWNTEAFF. The chain couples TRBV7-3 to TRBJ1-1; D not certain. Germline CDR1 reads SGHTA; CDR2 reads FQGTGA. V dropped 0 bases and J dropped 1 base, with 3 bases sitting between them. The CDR3 extends over 13 amino acids.

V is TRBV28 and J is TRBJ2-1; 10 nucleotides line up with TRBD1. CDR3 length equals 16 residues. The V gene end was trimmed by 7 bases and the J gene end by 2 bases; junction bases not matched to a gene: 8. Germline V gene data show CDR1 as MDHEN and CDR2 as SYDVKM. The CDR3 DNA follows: TGTGCCAGCACTCCCCCGGGGACAGGGGCCTACAATGAGCAGTTCTTC. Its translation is CASTPPGTGAYNEQFF.

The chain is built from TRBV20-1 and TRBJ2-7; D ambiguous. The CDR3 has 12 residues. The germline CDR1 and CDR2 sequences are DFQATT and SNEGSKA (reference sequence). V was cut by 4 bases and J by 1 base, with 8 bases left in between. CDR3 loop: CSANELSYEQYF. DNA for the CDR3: TGCAGTGCTAATGAGTTATCCTACGAGCAGTACTTC.

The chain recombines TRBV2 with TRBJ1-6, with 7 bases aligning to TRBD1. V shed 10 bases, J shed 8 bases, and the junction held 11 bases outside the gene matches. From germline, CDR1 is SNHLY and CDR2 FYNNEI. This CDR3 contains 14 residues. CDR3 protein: CAKTSGTVDSPLHF. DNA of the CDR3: TGTGCCAAAACATCCGGGACAGTCGATTCACCCCTCCACTTT.

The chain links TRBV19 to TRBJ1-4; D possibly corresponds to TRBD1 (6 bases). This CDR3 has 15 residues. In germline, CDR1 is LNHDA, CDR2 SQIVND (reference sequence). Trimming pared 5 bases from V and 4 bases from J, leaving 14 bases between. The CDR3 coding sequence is TGTGCCAGTAGTGGACGACAGGAATTTAATGAAAAACTGTTTTTT. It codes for CASSGRQEFNEKLFF.

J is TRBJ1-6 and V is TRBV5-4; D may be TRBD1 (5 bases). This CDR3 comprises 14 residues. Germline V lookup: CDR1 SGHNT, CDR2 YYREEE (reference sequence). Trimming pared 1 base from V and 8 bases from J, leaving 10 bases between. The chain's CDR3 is CASSLSGTYSPLHF. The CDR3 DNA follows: TGTGCCAGCAGCTTGTCCGGGACTTATTCACCCCTCCACTTT.

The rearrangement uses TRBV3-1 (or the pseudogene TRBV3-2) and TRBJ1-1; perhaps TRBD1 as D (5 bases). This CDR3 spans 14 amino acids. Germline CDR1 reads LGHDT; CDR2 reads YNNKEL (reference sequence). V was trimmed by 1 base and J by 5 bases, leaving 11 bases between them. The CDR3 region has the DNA TGTGCCAGCAGCCAAGTTCCGGAGGGGACTGAAGCTTTCTTT. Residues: CASSQVPEGTEAFF.

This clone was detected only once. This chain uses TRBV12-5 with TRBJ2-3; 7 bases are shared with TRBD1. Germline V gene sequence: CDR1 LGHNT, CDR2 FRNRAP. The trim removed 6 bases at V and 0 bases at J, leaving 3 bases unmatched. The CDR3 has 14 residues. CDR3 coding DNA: TGTGCTAGTGGGCAGGGGGTTAGCACAGATACGCAGTATTTT. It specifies CASGQGVSTDTQYF.

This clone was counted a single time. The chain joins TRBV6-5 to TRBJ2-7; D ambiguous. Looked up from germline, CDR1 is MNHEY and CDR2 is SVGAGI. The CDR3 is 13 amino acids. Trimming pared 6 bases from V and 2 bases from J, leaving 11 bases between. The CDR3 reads CASRPTGAYEQYF. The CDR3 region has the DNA TGTGCCAGCAGGCCAACTGGAGCCTACGAGCAGTACTTC.

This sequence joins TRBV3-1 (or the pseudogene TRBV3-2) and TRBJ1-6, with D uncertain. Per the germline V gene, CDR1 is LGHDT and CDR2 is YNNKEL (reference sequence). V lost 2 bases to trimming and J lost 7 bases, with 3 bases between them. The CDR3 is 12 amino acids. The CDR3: CASSQTNSPLHF. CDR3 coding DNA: TGTGCCAGCAGCCAAACAAATTCACCCCTCCACTTT.

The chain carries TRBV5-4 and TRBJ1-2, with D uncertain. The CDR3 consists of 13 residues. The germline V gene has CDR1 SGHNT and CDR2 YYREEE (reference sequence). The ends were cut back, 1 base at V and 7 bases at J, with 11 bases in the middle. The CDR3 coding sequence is TGTGCCAGCAGCTTGCTTTCAGTTTCTGGCTACACCTTC. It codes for CASSLLSVSGYTF.

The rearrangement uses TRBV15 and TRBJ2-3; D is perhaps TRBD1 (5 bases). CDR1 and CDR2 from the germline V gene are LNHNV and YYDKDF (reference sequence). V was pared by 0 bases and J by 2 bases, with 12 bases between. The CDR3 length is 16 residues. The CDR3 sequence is CATSRDQTENTDTQYF. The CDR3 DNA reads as TGTGCCACCAGCAGAGACCAGACAGAAAACACAGATACGCAGTATTTT.

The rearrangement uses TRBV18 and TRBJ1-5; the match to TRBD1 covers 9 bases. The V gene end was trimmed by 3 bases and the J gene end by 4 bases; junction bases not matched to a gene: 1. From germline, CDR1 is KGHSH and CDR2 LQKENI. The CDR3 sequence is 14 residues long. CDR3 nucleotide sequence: TGTGCCAGCTCACCGACAGGGGGTAATCAGCCCCAGCATTTT. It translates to CASSPTGGNQPQHF.

The CDR3 DNA reads as TGTGCCAGCAGCCCTACCTTTAGCAGCTCCACGTATGGCTACACCTTC. This sequence encodes CASSPTFSSSTYGYTF. The chain has TRBV27 and TRBJ1-2; no definite D call. V shed 6 bases and J shed 5 bases, with 22 bases lying between them. CDR3 length equals 16 residues. The germline V gene has CDR1 MNHEY and CDR2 SMNVEV (reference sequence).

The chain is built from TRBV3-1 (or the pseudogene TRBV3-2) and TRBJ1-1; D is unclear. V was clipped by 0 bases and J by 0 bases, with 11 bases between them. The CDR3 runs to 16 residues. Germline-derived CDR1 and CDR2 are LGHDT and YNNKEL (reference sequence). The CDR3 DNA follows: TGTGCCAGCAGCCAAGATTTAGGTAGCATGAACACTGAAGCTTTCTTT. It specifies CASSQDLGSMNTEAFF.

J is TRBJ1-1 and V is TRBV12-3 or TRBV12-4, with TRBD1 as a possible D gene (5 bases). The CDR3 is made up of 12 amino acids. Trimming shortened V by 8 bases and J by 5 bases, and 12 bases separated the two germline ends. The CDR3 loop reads CASGMGGTEAFF. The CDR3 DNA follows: TGTGCCAGCGGTATGGGGGGGACTGAAGCTTTCTTT.

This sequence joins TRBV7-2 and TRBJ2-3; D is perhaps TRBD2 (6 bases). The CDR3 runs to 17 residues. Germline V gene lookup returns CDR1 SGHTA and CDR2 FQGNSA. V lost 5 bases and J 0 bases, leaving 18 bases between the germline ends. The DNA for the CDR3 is TGTGCCAGCAGCCCGACACGGGGAGGTCCCAGCACAGATACGCAGTATTTT. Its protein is CASSPTRGGPSTDTQYF.

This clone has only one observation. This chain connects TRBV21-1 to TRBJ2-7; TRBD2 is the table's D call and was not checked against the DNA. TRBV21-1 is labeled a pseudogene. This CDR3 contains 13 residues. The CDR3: CASSKRGSYEQYF. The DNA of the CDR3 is TGTGCCAGCAGCAAACGGGGGTCCTACGAGCAGTACTTC.

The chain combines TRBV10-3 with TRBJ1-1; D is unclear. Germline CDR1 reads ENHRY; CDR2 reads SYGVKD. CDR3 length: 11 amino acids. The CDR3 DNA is TGTGCAACCGGGATGAACACTGAAGCTTTCTTT. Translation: CATGMNTEAFF.